This record looks at one T cell receptor beta chain sequence and its context. The antigen is not known. This record belongs to a study of monozygotic twins with inflammatory bowel disease. From the 5' RACE reads, TCRdb lists one entry per CDR3 protein and no DNA. The sample data list about 350,000 distinct CDR3 sequences. The germline CDR1 and CDR2 sequences are SEHNR and FQNEAQ (reference sequence). The CDR3 sequence is 14 residues long. Study observations and caveats: Among IBD patients, fewer clonotypes were shared with others than among healthy twins, especially with disease activity.

The receptor was isolated from a human donor with ulcerative colitis or Crohn's disease, or a healthy co-twin of an affected twin (not recorded which). V is TRBV7-9 and J is TRBJ2-3; TCRdb returns TRBD1, unconfirmable since there is no DNA. Source material: blood. CDR3 loop: CAGGNDRGKDTQYF.